This T cell receptor (beta chain) comes out of a study of T-cell reconstitution after alpha-beta-depleted transplantation in children. Notes on the study in general: In some patients, recipient T cells and intrathymic progenitors surviving conditioning explained high day-60 diversity. Alpha-beta T cells present about two months after transplant were reported to originate from several hundred expanded graft clones.

Germline V gene data show CDR1 as DFQATT and CDR2 as SNEGSKA (reference sequence). This CDR3 is built from 15 residues. V dropped 6 bases and J dropped 2 bases, with 17 bases sitting between them. In the case of this clonotype: Its specificity is not known.

Preparation of the TCRbeta library was carried out with unique molecular identifiers. TCRdb redid the calling of the PCR reads with MiXCR, one entry per CDR3 protein. The repertoire holds about 120,000 distinct CDR3 sequences, with roughly 23% as singletons. The J gene is TRBJ1-5, the V gene TRBV20-1, with D tentatively TRBD1 (5 bases). The receptor's source is a male patient aged 2 to 9 who had a stem cell transplant for chronic granulomatous disease, so the T cells may come from the graft donor. Source: PBMCs, mostly from graft donor cells, taken 180 days after TCRalphabeta/CD19-depleted stem cell transplant. DNA for the CDR3: TGCAGTGCAAGGGGTCTGGGCTGGGGCAATCAGCCCCAGCATTTT. Protein: CSARGLGWGNQPQHF.